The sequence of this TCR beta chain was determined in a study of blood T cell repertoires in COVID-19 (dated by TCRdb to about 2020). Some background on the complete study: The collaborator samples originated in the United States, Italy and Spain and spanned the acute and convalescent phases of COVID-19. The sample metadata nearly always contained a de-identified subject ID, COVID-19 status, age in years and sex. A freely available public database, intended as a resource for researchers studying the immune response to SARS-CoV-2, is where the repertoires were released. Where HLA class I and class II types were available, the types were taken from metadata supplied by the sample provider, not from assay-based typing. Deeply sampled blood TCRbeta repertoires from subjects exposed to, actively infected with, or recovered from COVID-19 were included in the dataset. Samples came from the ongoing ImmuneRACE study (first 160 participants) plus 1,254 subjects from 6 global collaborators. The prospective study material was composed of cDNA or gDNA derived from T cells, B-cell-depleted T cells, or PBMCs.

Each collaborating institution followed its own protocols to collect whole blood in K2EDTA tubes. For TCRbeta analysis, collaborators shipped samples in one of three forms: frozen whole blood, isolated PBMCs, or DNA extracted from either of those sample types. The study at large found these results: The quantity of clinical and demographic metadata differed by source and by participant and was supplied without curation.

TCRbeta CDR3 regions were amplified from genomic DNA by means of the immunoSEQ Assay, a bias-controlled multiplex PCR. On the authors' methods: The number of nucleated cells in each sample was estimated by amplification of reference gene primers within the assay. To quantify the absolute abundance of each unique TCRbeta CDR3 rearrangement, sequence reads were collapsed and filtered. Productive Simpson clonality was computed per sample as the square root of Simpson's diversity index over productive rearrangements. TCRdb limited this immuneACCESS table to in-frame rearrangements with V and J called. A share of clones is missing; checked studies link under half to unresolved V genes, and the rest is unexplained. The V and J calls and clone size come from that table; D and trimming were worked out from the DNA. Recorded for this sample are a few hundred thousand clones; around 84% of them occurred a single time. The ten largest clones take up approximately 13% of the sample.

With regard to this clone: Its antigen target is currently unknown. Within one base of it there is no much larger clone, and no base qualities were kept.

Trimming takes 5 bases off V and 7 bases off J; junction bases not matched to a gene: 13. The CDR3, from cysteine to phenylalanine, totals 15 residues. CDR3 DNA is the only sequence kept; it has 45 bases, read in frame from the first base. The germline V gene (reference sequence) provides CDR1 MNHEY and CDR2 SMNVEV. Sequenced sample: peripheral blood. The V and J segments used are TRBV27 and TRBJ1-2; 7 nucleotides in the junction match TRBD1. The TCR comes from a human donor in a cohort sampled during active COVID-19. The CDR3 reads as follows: CASSGRGRGRIGYTF. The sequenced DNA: TGTGCCAGCAGTGGGCGGGGCAGGGGGAGGATTGGCTACACCTTC.